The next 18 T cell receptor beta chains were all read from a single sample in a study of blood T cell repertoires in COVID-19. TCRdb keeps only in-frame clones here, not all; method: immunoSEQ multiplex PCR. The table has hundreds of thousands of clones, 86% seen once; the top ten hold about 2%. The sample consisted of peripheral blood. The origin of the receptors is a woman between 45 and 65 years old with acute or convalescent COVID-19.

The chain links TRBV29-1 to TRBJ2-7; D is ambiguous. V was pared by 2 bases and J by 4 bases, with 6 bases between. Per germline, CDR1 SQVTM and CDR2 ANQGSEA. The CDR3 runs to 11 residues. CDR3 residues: CSVETQYEQYF. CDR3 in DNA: TGCAGCGTTGAAACCCAGTACGAGCAGTACTTC.

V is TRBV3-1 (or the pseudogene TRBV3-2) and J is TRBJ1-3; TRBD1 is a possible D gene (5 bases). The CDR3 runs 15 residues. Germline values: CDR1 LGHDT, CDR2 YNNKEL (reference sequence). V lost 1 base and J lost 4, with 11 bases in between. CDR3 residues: CASSQGGVAGNTIYF. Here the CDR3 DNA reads TGTGCCAGCAGCCAAGGGGGCGTCGCGGGAAACACCATATATTTT.

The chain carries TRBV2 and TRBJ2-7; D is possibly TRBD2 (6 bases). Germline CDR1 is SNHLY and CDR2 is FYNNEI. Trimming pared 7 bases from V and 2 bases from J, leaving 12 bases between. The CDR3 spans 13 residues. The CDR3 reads CASNRPGAYEQYF. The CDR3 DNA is TGTGCCAGCAACAGACCGGGAGCCTACGAGCAGTACTTC.

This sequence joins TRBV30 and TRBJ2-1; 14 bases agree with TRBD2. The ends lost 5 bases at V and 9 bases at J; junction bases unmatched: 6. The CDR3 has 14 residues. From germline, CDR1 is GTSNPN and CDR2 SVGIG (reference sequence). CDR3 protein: CAWGRTSGRSEQFF. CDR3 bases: TGTGCCTGGGGCAGGACTAGCGGGAGGAGTGAGCAGTTCTTC.

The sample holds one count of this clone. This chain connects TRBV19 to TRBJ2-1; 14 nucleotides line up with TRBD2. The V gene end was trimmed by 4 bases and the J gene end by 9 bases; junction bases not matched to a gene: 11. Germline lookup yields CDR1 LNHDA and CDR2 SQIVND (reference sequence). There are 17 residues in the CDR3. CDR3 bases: TGTGCCAGTAGTAACCCCTCGGGACTAGCGGGGGTCGGTGAGCAGTTCTTC. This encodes CASSNPSGLAGVGEQFF.

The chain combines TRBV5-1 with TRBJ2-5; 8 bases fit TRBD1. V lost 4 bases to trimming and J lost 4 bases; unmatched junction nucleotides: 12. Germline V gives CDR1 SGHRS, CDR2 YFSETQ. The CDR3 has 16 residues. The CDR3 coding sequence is TGCGCCAGCAGCCGCAATACAGGGGGTCGGTCAGAGACCCAGTACTTC. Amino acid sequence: CASSRNTGGRSETQYF.

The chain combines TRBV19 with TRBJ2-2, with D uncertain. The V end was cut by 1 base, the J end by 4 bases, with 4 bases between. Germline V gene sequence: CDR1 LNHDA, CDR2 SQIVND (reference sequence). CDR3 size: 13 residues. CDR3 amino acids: CASSIAGTGELFF. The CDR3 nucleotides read TGTGCCAGTAGTATAGCGGGCACCGGGGAGCTGTTTTTT.

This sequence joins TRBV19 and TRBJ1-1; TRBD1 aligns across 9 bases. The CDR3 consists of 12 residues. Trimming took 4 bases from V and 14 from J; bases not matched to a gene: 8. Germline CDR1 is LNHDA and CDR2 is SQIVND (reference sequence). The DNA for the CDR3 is TGTGCCAGTAGTAGCCCAGGACAGGGGCTCTTCTTT. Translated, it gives CASSSPGQGLFF. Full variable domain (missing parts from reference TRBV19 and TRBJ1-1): DGGITQSPKYLFRKEGQNVTLSCEQNLNHDAMYWYRQDPGQGLRLIYYSQIVNDFQKGDIAEGYSVSREKKESFPLTVTSAQKNPTAFYLCASSSPGQGLFFGQGTRLTVV.

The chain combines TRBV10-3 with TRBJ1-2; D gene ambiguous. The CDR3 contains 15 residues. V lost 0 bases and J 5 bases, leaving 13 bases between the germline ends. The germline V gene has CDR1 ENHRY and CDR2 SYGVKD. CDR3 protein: CAISESFGRTYGYTF. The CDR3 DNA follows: TGTGCCATCAGTGAGTCGTTCGGACGGACTTATGGCTACACCTTC.

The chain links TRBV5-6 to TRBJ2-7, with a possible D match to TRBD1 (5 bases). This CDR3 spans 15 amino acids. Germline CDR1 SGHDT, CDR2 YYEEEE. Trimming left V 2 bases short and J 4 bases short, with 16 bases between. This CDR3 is CASSFRPGIQYEQYF. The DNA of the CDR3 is TGTGCCAGCAGCTTTCGGCCAGGGATACAATACGAGCAGTACTTC.

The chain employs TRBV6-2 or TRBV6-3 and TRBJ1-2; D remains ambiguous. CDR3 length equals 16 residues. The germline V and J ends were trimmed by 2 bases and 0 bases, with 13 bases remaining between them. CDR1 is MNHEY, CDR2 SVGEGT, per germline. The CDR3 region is CASSYDIDTTNYGYTF. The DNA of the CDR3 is TGTGCCAGCAGTTACGACATCGACACCACTAACTATGGCTACACCTTC.

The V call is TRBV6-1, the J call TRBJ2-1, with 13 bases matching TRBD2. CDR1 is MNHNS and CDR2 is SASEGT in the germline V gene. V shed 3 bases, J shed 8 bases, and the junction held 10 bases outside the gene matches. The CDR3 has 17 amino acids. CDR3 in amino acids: CASSDPLAGGPGYEQFF. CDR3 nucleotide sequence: TGTGCCAGCAGTGACCCACTAGCGGGGGGGCCAGGGTATGAGCAGTTCTTC.

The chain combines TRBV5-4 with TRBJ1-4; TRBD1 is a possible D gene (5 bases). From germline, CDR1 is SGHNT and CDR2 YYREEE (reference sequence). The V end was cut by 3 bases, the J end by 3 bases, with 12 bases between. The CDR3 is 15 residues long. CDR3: CASSSYRQPNEKLFF. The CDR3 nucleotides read TGTGCCAGCAGCTCCTACAGGCAACCTAATGAAAAACTGTTTTTT.

CDR3 protein: CASSNPGQGNSEQYF. CDR3 bases: TGTGCCAGCAGTAACCCGGGACAGGGGAACTCCGAGCAGTACTTC. The V and J genes are TRBV6-2 or TRBV6-3 and TRBJ2-7; 10 bases align to TRBD1. The CDR3 length is 15 residues. The V gene's germline CDR1 is MNHEY and CDR2 SVGEGT. The junction had 10 bases not matched to a gene; V was cut back by 5 bases and J by 6 bases.

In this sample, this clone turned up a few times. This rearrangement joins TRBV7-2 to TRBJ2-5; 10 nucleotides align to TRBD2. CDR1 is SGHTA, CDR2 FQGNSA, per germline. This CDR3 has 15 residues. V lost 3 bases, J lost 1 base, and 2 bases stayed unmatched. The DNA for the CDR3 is TGTGCCAGCAGCTTGCAGCGGGGGGGCCAAGAGACCCAGTACTTC. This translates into CASSLQRGGQETQYF. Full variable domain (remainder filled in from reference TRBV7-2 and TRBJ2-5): GAGVSQSPSNKVTEKGKDVELRCDPISGHTALYWYRQSLGQGLEFLIYFQGNSAPDKSGLPSDRFSAERTGGSVSTLTIQRTQQEDSAVYLCASSLQRGGQETQYFGPGTRLLVL.

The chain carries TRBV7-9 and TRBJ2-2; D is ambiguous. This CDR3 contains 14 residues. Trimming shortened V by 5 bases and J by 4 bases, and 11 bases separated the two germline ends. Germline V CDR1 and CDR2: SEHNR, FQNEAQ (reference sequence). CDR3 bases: TGTGCCAGCAGCCAAGACTCTAGCACCGGGGAGCTGTTTTTT. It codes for CASSQDSSTGELFF.

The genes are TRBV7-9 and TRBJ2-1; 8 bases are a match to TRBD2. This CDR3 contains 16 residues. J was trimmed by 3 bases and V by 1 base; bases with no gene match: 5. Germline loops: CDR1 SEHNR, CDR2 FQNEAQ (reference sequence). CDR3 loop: CASSLVAGGIYNEQFF. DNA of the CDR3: TGTGCCAGCAGCTTAGTTGCGGGGGGAATCTACAATGAGCAGTTCTTC. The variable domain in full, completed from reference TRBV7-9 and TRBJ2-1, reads DTGVSQNPRHKITKRGQNVTFRCDPISEHNRLYWYRQTLGQGPEFLTYFQNEAQLEKSRLLSDRFSAERPKGSFSTLEIQRTEQGDSAMYLCASSLVAGGIYNEQFFGPGTRLTVL.

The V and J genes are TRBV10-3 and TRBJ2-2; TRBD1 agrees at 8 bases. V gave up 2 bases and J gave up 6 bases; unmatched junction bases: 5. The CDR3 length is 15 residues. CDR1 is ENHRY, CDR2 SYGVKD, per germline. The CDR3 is CAISEGPGGPGELFF. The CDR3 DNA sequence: TGTGCCATCAGTGAGGGCCCAGGGGGCCCCGGGGAGCTGTTTTTT.